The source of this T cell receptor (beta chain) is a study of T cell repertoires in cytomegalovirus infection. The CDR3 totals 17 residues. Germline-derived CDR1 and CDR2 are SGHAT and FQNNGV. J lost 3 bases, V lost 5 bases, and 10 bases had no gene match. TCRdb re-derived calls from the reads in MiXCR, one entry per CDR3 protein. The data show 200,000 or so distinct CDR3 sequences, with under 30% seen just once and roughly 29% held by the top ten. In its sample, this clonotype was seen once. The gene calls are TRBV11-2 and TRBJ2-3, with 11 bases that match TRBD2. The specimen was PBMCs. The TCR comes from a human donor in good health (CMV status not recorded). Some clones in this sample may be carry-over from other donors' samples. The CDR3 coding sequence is TGTGCCAGCAGCCCCAGTAAGACTAGCGGGGATACAGATACGCAGTATTTT. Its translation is CASSPSKTSGDTDTQYF.